The 9 T cell receptor beta chains given below trace back to one sample, sequenced in a study of blood T cell repertoires in COVID-19 (TCRdb year 2020). Libraries came from the immunoSEQ multiplex PCR assay. This is the immuneACCESS table as TCRdb keeps it, with only in-frame sequences that have V and J called. A part of the clones is gone; compared with another copy, unresolved V genes explain less than half, and the rest is unexplained. The sample records approximately 230,000 clones, approximately 80% of which are singletons. Around 8.9% of the sample goes to the ten largest clones. Material: peripheral blood. These receptors all come from a man older than 75 with acute or convalescent COVID-19.

The V and J genes are TRBV12-3 or TRBV12-4 and TRBJ1-4; 8 nucleotides agree with TRBD1. The CDR3 extends over 13 amino acids. J gave up 8 bases and V 6 bases, and 5 bases lay outside the gene matches. CDR3 nucleotide sequence: TGTGCCAGCAGCAGGGGGCGTTGGGAAAAACTGTTTTTT. This sequence encodes CASSRGRWEKLFF.

The chain couples TRBV6-6 to TRBJ1-4; no definite D call. V was cut by 6 bases and J by 6 bases, with 14 bases left in between. Germline CDR1 and CDR2: MNHNY and SVGAGI (reference sequence). This CDR3 spans 14 amino acids. The CDR3 coding sequence is TGTGCCAGCAGACGACCGCCCGAGGATGAAAAACTGTTTTTT. Its translation is CASRRPPEDEKLFF.

The genes are TRBV27 and TRBJ1-4; the D gene is possibly TRBD1 (6 bases). This CDR3 comprises 15 residues. CDR1 and CDR2 (germline): MNHEY, SMNVEV (reference sequence). Trimming left V 3 bases short and J 4 bases short, with 12 bases between. CDR3 residues: CASSFLGQINEKLFF. CDR3 coding DNA: TGTGCCAGCAGTTTCCTAGGACAGATTAATGAAAAACTGTTTTTT. Complete variable domain (other parts from reference TRBV27 and TRBJ1-4): EAQVTQNPRYLITVTGKKLTVTCSQNMNHEYMSWYRQDPGLGLRQIYYSMNVEVTDKGDVPEGYKVSRKEKRNFPLILESPSPNQTSLYFCASSFLGQINEKLFFGSGTQLSVL.

The chain couples TRBV6-5 to TRBJ1-6; 10 bases are shared with TRBD1. Unmatched junction bases numbered 7, after V lost 2 bases and J lost 9 bases. Per germline, CDR1 MNHEY and CDR2 SVGAGI. The CDR3 sequence is 16 residues long. This chain's CDR3 is CASSYQLTGGLSPLHF. The CDR3 bases are TGTGCCAGCAGTTACCAGTTGACAGGGGGCCTTTCACCCCTCCACTTT.

The chain uses TRBV28 and TRBJ1-6, with D unclear. Germline CDR1 is MDHEN and CDR2 is SYDVKM. The CDR3 is 17 residues long. The V gene lost 2 bases and the J gene lost 1 base, with 12 bases spanning the gap. As DNA, the CDR3 is TGTGCCAGCAGTTTAAAGATTGGGCTGTCCTATAATTCACCCCTCCACTTT. Protein sequence: CASSLKIGLSYNSPLHF.

The chain recombines TRBV4-2 with TRBJ1-2; 7 positions agree with TRBD1. V trimming: 3 bases; J trimming: 1 base; junction bases outside the gene matches: 11. Germline assignment: CDR1 LGHNA and CDR2 YNFKEQ. The CDR3 contains 17 residues. DNA for the CDR3: TGTGCCAGCAGCCAGTCCGGGACAGAGATTTTTAACTATGGCTACACCTTC. Its translation: CASSQSGTEIFNYGYTF.

This chain links TRBV19 with TRBJ1-5; D not resolved. CDR3 length: 17 residues. V was clipped by 7 bases and J by 2 bases, with 21 bases between them. CDR1 LNHDA and CDR2 SQIVND come from the germline V gene (reference sequence). CDR3 loop: CASTVVAGGLGNQPQHF. CDR3 in DNA: TGTGCCAGTACTGTCGTGGCAGGAGGTCTAGGCAATCAGCCCCAGCATTTT.

This clone was observed a single time. V and J are TRBV5-1 and TRBJ2-7; 12 positions agree with TRBD2. This CDR3 contains 15 residues. Unmatched junction bases numbered 7, after V lost 3 bases and J lost 6 bases. In germline, CDR1 is SGHRS, CDR2 YFSETQ. CDR3 DNA sequence: TGCGCCAGCAGCTCGGCTAGCGGGAGGGCCGGCGAGCAGTACTTC. It encodes CASSSASGRAGEQYF.

The rearrangement joins TRBV5-1 to TRBJ2-7, with TRBD1 as a possible D gene (5 bases). Trimming removed 3 bases at V and 0 bases at J, with 13 bases between. The V gene's germline CDR1 is SGHRS and CDR2 YFSETQ. CDR3 size: 15 residues. The CDR3 reads CASSWTSRSSYEQYF. CDR3 DNA sequence: TGCGCCAGCAGCTGGACATCTAGGAGCTCCTACGAGCAGTACTTC.